This TCR beta chain originates from a study of tumor-infiltrating lymphocytes in primary liver carcinoma. For the study at large: The cohort consisted of patients whose primary liver carcinoma was surgically resected.

The researchers produced TCR beta cDNA from roughly 500 ng total RNA with a constant-region primer. Three rounds of nested multiplex PCR with slightly modified ARM-PCR produced TCR beta libraries. With TRBV1-TRBV30 forward primers and a C-beta reverse primer, the first two PCR rounds were run for around 11 cycles each. Each CDR3 protein is one row after TCRdb ran MiXCR on the multiplex PCR reads. The repertoire holds fewer than 350,000 distinct CDR3 sequences, with about 62% as singletons. Germline assignment: CDR1 MNHEY and CDR2 SVGEGT. V was shortened by 0 bases and J by 7 bases, with 13 bases between the two germline ends. There are 15 residues in the CDR3. As for this clonotype: Since a much larger clone is just one base distant, this may be a read error.

The source of the blood RNA was unsorted whole blood, and germline DNA was extracted as well. No patient had received treatment, and all had chronic HBV infection. Blood samples of around 4 milliliters were drawn preoperatively. The rearrangement links TRBV6-2 or TRBV6-3 to TRBJ2-1; D might be TRBD2 (6 bases). What was sequenced was peripheral blood. The TCR comes from a middle-aged man with primary liver carcinoma and hepatitis B virus infection. The CDR3 DNA follows: TGTGCCAGCAGTTACTCTTACTTGGGGGGTAATGAGCAGTTCTTC. It translates to CASSYSYLGGNEQFF.